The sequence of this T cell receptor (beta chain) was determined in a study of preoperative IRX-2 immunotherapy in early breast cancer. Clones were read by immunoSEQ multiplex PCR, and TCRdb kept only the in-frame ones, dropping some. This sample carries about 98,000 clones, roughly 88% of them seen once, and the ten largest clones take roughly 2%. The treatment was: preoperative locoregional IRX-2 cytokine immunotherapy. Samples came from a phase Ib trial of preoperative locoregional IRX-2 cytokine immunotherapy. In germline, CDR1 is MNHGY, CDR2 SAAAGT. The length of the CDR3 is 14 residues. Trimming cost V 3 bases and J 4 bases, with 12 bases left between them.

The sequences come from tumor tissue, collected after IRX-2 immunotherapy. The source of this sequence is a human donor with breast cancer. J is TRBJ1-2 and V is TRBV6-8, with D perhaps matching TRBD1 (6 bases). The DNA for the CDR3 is TGTGCCAGCAGTTATGGGGGGGGCATCTATGGCTACACCTTC. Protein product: CASSYGGGIYGYTF.